This T cell receptor beta chain originates from a study of metastatic and nonmetastatic thyroid tumors. Study overall: Blood and tumor or nodule tissue repertoires from malignant and benign thyroid patients were compared. Study results and limitations: Benign nodules reportedly had significantly lower TCR beta diversity than malignant thyroid tumors in blood and tumor.

Ahead of thyroid surgery, no patient had received treatment of any kind. Sample share makes this clone medium-sized. No antigen is known for it. In the authors' workflow: Construction of a distant-metastasis classifier for papillary thyroid cancer relied on CDR3 differences across clinicopathological groups. TCRdb called clones again from the PCR reads with MiXCR. The V and J calls were determined by TCRdb, not by the authors. The repertoire holds thousands of clones, with 24% as singletons. The sample taken for sequencing was tumor tissue. This TCR came from a female donor with papillary thyroid cancer or a benign thyroid nodule (not recorded which). Some clones in this sample may be carry-over from other donors' samples.

The DNA of the CDR3 is TGTGCCAGTAGTATTGAGAGGGGGACTGAAGCTTTCTTT. Its translation: CASSIERGTEAFF. The J gene is TRBJ1-1, the V gene TRBV19; possible D gene TRBD1, 6 bases. Germline assignment: CDR1 LNHDA and CDR2 SQIVND (reference sequence). Trimming took off 3 bases at V and 5 bases at J, with 10 bases between the two ends. CDR3 length equals 13 residues. The variable domain in full, completed from reference TRBV19 and TRBJ1-1, reads DGGITQSPKYLFRKEGQNVTLSCEQNLNHDAMYWYRQDPGQGLRLIYYSQIVNDFQKGDIAEGYSVSREKKESFPLTVTSAQKNPTAFYLCASSIERGTEAFFGQGTRLTVV.